Reported below is one T cell receptor (beta chain). The method was immunoSEQ multiplex PCR; TCRdb's version includes in-frame clones alone and lacks a portion of them. This sample has around 19,000 clones; almost 85% occur once, and the top ten carry around 3%. This entry is derived from a study of lymphopenia after photon versus proton radiotherapy. This CDR3 contains 13 residues. V shed 2 bases, J shed 3 bases, and the junction held 4 bases outside the gene matches. The V gene's germline CDR1 is SQVTM and CDR2 ANQGSEA. This clonotype was sampled from a woman aged 45 to 65 with pancreatic cancer. The material was peripheral blood, obtained from a patient treated with photon-based radiotherapy. The rearrangement links TRBV29-1 to TRBJ2-7, with 7 bases identical to TRBD1. Written as DNA, the CDR3 is TGCAGCGTTGAACTTACAGGGGACTACGAGCAGTACTTC. Residues: CSVELTGDYEQYF.